This entry describes one T cell receptor (beta chain). This entry comes from a study of Ad26.COV2.S vaccination and SARS-CoV-2 variants. The CDR3 loop spans 15 amino acids. Trimming stripped 3 bases from V and 4 bases from J, with 12 bases between. Germline values: CDR1 MNHNS, CDR2 SASEGT. The repertoire was sequenced with immunoSEQ multiplex PCR; TCRdb's copy has only in-frame clones and lacks some. This table has around 450,000 clones, roughly nine tenths appearing once. The sample's treatment: approximately 18 received Ad26.COV2.S at low or high dose, single or two shots; several received placebo; per-sample allocation not given. Sampling took place 63 days after the first vaccine or placebo injection.

The chain recombines TRBV6-1 with TRBJ1-4; tentatively, D is TRBD1 (5 bases). The material was peripheral blood, obtained in a trial of Ad26.COV2.S vaccine versus placebo. This TCR was sampled from a person aged 18 to 65 who received the Ad26.COV2.S COVID-19 vaccine or a placebo. The chain's CDR3 is CASSENRLYNEKLFF. For the CDR3, the DNA is TGTGCCAGCAGTGAGAACAGGCTTTATAATGAAAAACTGTTTTTT.